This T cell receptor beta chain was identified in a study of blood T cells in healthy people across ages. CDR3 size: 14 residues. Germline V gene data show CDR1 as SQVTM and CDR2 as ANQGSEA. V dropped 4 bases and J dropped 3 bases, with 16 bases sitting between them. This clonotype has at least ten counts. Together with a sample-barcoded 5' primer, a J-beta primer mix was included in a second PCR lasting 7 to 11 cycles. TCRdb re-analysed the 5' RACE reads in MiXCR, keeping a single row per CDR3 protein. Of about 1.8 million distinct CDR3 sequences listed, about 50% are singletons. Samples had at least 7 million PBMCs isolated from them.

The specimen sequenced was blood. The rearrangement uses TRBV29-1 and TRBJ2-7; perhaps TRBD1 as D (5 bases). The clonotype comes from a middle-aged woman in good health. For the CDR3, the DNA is TGCAGCGTTGTACTCCCCGAGACAGTCTACGAGCAGTACTTC. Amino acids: CSVVLPETVYEQYF.